Listed here are 23 T cell receptor beta chains from one sample, sequenced in a study of OX40 agonist ivuxolimab in advanced cancers. The library relied on the immunoSEQ multiplex PCR assay. Here the immuneACCESS table is served through TCRdb, limited to in-frame sequences with V and J called. Missing clones are a known gap in these copies; in checked studies unresolved V genes cover under half, and the rest lacks a known reason. The sample table shows 15,000 to 20,000 clones, and 80% to 95% are seen once. The ten largest clones capture roughly 7.7% of the sample. The input for sequencing was CD4+ or CD8+ T cells sorted from blood, taken in a trial of the OX40 agonist ivuxolimab. The receptor source for this set is an adult with an advanced solid tumor such as melanoma, head and neck, liver or kidney cancer.

The table lists this clone with a count of one. The gene calls are TRBV7-2 and TRBJ1-4; TRBD1 matches 8 bases. This CDR3 contains 18 residues. J lost 7 bases, V lost 2 bases, and 15 bases had no gene match. The germline gives CDR1 SGHTA, CDR2 FQGNSA. As DNA, the CDR3 is TGTGCCAGCAGCTTACAACGTCTACGGTCCGGGACAGGTGAAAAACTGTTTTTT. It translates to CASSLQRLRSGTGEKLFF.

DNA for the CDR3: TGTGCCAGCAGCACGACAGAGGCTAGCGGGGTGAATGAGCAGTTCTTC. Protein: CASSTTEASGVNEQFF. This chain connects TRBV7-9 to TRBJ2-1, with TRBD2 identical over 9 bases. The V segment lost 5 bases and the J segment 7 bases; nucleotides outside the gene matches: 12. CDR3 length: 16 residues. Germline loops: CDR1 SEHNR, CDR2 FQNEAQ (reference sequence).

Only one count was recorded for this clone. The chain combines TRBV5-4 with TRBJ1-1; D call uncertain. This CDR3 has 13 amino acids. Germline loops: CDR1 SGHNT, CDR2 YYREEE (reference sequence). V lost 0 bases, J lost 6 bases, and 9 bases lay in between. As DNA, the CDR3 is TGTGCCAGCAGCTTGGACCTGGTGGCTGAAGCTTTCTTT. This sequence encodes CASSLDLVAEAFF.

This rearrangement joins TRBV15 to TRBJ1-4, with D tentatively TRBD1 (6 bases). The V gene's germline CDR1 is LNHNV and CDR2 YYDKDF (reference sequence). Trimming cost V 4 bases and J 4 bases, with 19 bases left between them. The CDR3 runs 17 residues. The CDR3 nucleotides are TGTGCCACCAGCAACACAGGGACCCTTACCTTTAATGAAAAACTGTTTTTT. Translating gives CATSNTGTLTFNEKLFF.

This chain joins TRBV19 and TRBJ1-2; tentatively, D is TRBD1 (5 bases). This CDR3 contains 13 residues. V lost 7 bases and J 2 bases, leaving 11 bases between the germline ends. The germline gives CDR1 LNHDA, CDR2 SQIVND (reference sequence). CDR3 sequence (DNA): TGTGCCAGTACTCGGCAGGGAAACTATGGCTACACCTTC. Translating gives CASTRQGNYGYTF.

This sequence joins TRBV11-3 and TRBJ2-3; 10 positions match TRBD1. The CDR3 spans 15 residues. Losses at the gene ends were 5 bases for V and 1 base for J; bases not matched to a gene: 3. The germline V gene encodes CDR1 SGHNT and CDR2 YENEEA. CDR3 in amino acids: CASSPDRGGTDTQYF. The CDR3 DNA follows: TGTGCCAGCAGCCCGGACAGGGGGGGCACAGATACGCAGTATTTT.

The chain couples TRBV2 to TRBJ2-5, with TRBD1 matching over 10 bases. The CDR3 has 18 amino acids. The germline gives CDR1 SNHLY, CDR2 FYNNEI. V gave up 2 bases and J gave up 6 bases; unmatched junction bases: 15. CDR3 bases: TGTGCCAGCAGTGAATATCGTTTAGGGACAGGGGATGGGCAGACCCAGTACTTC. It encodes CASSEYRLGTGDGQTQYF.

This chain uses TRBV27 with TRBJ2-1, with D possibly being TRBD2 (5 bases). Germline lookup yields CDR1 MNHEY and CDR2 SMNVEV (reference sequence). Trimming cost V 3 bases and J 0 bases, with 6 bases left between them. This CDR3 has 14 residues. CDR3 coding DNA: TGTGCCAGCAGTTTGGGGAGCTCCTACAATGAGCAGTTCTTC. It is translated as CASSLGSSYNEQFF.

The chain is built from TRBV27 and TRBJ2-3, with D unclear. Germline V lookup: CDR1 MNHEY, CDR2 SMNVEV (reference sequence). The V gene lost 2 bases and the J gene lost 2 bases, with 5 bases spanning the gap. This CDR3 has 13 residues. Here the CDR3 reads CASSLGFTDTQYF. The CDR3 DNA is TGTGCCAGCAGTTTAGGGTTCACAGATACGCAGTATTTT.

The chain is built from TRBV19 and TRBJ2-3; D may be TRBD1 or TRBD2 (5 bases each). V was pared by 7 bases and J by 1 base, with 9 bases between. Looked up from germline, CDR1 is LNHDA and CDR2 is SQIVND (reference sequence). This CDR3 is 13 amino acids long. The CDR3, as DNA: TGTGCCAGTACCAGAGGGGGCACAGATACGCAGTATTTT. It specifies CASTRGGTDTQYF. The full variable domain, rest sourced from reference TRBV19 and TRBJ2-3, is DGGITQSPKYLFRKEGQNVTLSCEQNLNHDAMYWYRQDPGQGLRLIYYSQIVNDFQKGDIAEGYSVSREKKESFPLTVTSAQKNPTAFYLCASTRGGTDTQYFGPGTRLTVL.

The J gene is TRBJ2-1, the V gene TRBV10-3, with 14 bases lining up with TRBD2. The length of the CDR3 is 17 residues. Germline V lookup: CDR1 ENHRY, CDR2 SYGVKD. V was clipped by 5 bases and J by 0 bases; unmatched bases: 3. The CDR3 spells CAISPGTSGSSYNEQFF. For the CDR3, the DNA is TGTGCCATCAGTCCCGGGACTAGCGGGAGCTCCTACAATGAGCAGTTCTTC.

The J gene is TRBJ2-2, the V gene TRBV5-1, with D perhaps given as TRBD1 or TRBD2 (5 bases each). V shed 1 base and J shed 7 bases, with 8 bases lying between them. Germline V CDR1 and CDR2: SGHRS, YFSETQ. This CDR3 has 13 residues. CDR3 in amino acids: CASSLFGGGELFF. In nucleotides, the CDR3 is TGCGCCAGCAGCTTGTTTGGGGGCGGGGAGCTGTTTTTT.

The rearrangement links TRBV6-6 to TRBJ2-7; a weak D match, TRBD2 (5 bases). V gave up 8 bases and J gave up 3 bases, with 11 bases separating them. The germline CDR1 and CDR2 sequences are MNHNY and SVGAGI (reference sequence). The CDR3 has 12 residues. Here the CDR3 reads CASSSKNYEQYF. The DNA for the CDR3 is TGTGCCAGCTCTAGCAAGAACTACGAGCAGTACTTC.

The chain carries TRBV15 and TRBJ2-7; 9 bases line up with TRBD1. The ends lost 1 base at V and 6 bases at J; junction bases unmatched: 13. Germline V gene sequence: CDR1 LNHNV, CDR2 YYDKDF (reference sequence). This CDR3 has 17 amino acids. The CDR3 DNA reads as TGTGCCACCAGCAGAGCAAGGGTCGGACAGGGGAAGGGCGAGCAGTACTTC. Translated, it gives CATSRARVGQGKGEQYF.

V and J are TRBV6-1 and TRBJ1-6; a possible D gene is TRBD1 (6 bases). This CDR3 region has 15 residues. The V and J ends lost 6 bases and 6 bases respectively, with 15 bases between them. The germline V gene has CDR1 MNHNS and CDR2 SASEGT. The CDR3 region has the DNA TGTGCCAGCAGACCAATTACAGGGCTTAATTCACCCCTCCACTTT. It codes for CASRPITGLNSPLHF.

The rearrangement joins TRBV19 to TRBJ2-3, with D unresolved. The CDR3 runs 13 residues. The germline V and J ends were trimmed by 5 bases and 6 bases, with 12 bases remaining between them. CDR1 and CDR2 from the germline V gene are LNHDA and SQIVND (reference sequence). The DNA of the CDR3 is TGTGCCAGTAGTGGCACTCCCGCGGATACGCAGTATTTT. It yields the protein CASSGTPADTQYF.

This sequence joins TRBV7-9 and TRBJ2-1; unclear D gene. V dropped 1 base and J dropped 9 bases, with 10 bases sitting between them. This CDR3 has 13 residues. CDR1 and CDR2 from the germline V gene are SEHNR and FQNEAQ (reference sequence). CDR3 DNA: TGTGCCAGCAGCTTAGGGGGATCAAGTGAGCAGTTCTTC. Its protein product is CASSLGGSSEQFF.

The chain uses TRBV28 and TRBJ1-3, with D possibly matching TRBD1 (5 bases). V shed 3 bases and J shed 2 bases, with 14 bases lying between them. The CDR3 runs to 16 residues. CDR1 is MDHEN and CDR2 is SYDVKM in the germline V gene. In DNA, the CDR3 is TGTGCCAGCAGTTTCGAGCGGGAGGGACCTGGAAACACCATATATTTT. Its protein is CASSFEREGPGNTIYF.

This sequence joins TRBV27 and TRBJ2-7, with 12 bases fitting TRBD1. CDR1 is MNHEY and CDR2 is SMNVEV in the germline V gene (reference sequence). The V and J ends lost 4 bases and 6 bases, in that order; junction bases with no gene match: 4. The CDR3 contains 14 residues. The CDR3 nucleotides read TGTGCCAGCAGTTCCGGGACAGGGGGCGGCGAGCAGTACTTC. This encodes CASSSGTGGGEQYF.

The CDR3 DNA is TGTGCCAGCAGGACACAGGGGGCTCCTTCCTACGAGCAGTACTTC. Its translation: CASRTQGAPSYEQYF. V usage is TRBV6-5 and J usage is TRBJ2-7; TRBD1 matches at 9 bases. With V trimmed by 6 bases and J by 1 base, 7 bases remained unmatched. Germline V CDR1 and CDR2: MNHEY, SVGAGI. The CDR3 spans 15 residues.

V usage is TRBV4-1 and J usage is TRBJ2-3; D remains unclear. Germline CDR1 and CDR2: MGHRA and YSYEKL. V lost 2 bases and J lost 0, with 18 bases in between. The CDR3 sequence is 18 residues long. The CDR3 DNA reads as TGCGCCAGCAGCCAAATTCCCCCCCCCAGCTCGAGCACAGATACGCAGTATTTT. The encoded protein is CASSQIPPPSSSTDTQYF.

The chain links TRBV7-2 to TRBJ2-3; no firm D call. V lost 5 bases and J 4 bases, leaving 4 bases between the germline ends. The CDR3 length is 11 residues. From germline, CDR1 is SGHTA and CDR2 FQGNSA. CDR3 nucleotide sequence: TGTGCCAGCAGCGGCTCAGATACGCAGTATTTT. Translation: CASSGSDTQYF. Full variable domain (remainder filled in from reference TRBV7-2 and TRBJ2-3): GAGVSQSPSNKVTEKGKDVELRCDPISGHTALYWYRQSLGQGLEFLIYFQGNSAPDKSGLPSDRFSAERTGGSVSTLTIQRTQQEDSAVYLCASSGSDTQYFGPGTRLTVL.

Written as DNA, the CDR3 is TGTGCCAGCAGTGCCAGGGAGGTCTACGAGCAGTACTTC. Amino acid sequence: CASSAREVYEQYF. V gene TRBV6-1 combines with J gene TRBJ2-7; maybe TRBD2 (6 bases). Per the germline V gene, CDR1 is MNHNS and CDR2 is SASEGT. Trimming left V 4 bases short and J 3 bases short, with 10 bases between. The CDR3 is 13 amino acids.